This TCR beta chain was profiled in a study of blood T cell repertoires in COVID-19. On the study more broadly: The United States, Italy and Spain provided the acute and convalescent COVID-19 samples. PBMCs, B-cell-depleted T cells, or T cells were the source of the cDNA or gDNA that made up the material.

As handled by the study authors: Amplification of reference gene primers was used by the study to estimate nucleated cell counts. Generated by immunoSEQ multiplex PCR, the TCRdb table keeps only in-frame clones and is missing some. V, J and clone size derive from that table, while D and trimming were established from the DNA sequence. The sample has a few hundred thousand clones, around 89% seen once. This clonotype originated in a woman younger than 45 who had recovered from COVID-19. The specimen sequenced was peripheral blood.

The CDR3 nucleotides are TGCAGCGGGGCAAGCGGGGGGGCTCTAGACAATGAGCAGTTCTTC. Translation gives CSGASGGALDNEQFF. This rearrangement joins TRBV29-1 to TRBJ2-1; 10 bases align to TRBD2. V shed 7 bases and J 5 bases; nucleotides not matched to a gene: 11. The CDR3 has 15 residues. Germline V gene sequence: CDR1 SQVTM, CDR2 ANQGSEA.